This TCR beta chain was sequenced during a study of cytomegalovirus exposure and HLA in healthy donors. The study's findings and limits: The authors listed 150 to 200 TCR beta chains as cytomegalovirus-associated.

For this clone: What it binds is unknown.

PCR was performed using 60 Vbeta and 13 Jbeta primers. TCRdb's copy holds only in-frame clones and misses some; the assay was immunoSEQ multiplex PCR. The top ten hold 0.8% to 1% of the sample, which has some 170,000 clones, roughly 85% seen once. The sequenced sample was PBMCs. The receptor was isolated from a woman in her twenties or thirties in good health and CMV-seronegative.

CDR3 loop: CARVSGTSNYGYTF. Written as DNA, the CDR3 is TGTGCCAGAGTATCCGGGACATCCAACTATGGCTACACCTTC. The chain combines TRBV2 with TRBJ1-2; D may be TRBD1 (6 bases). Germline lookup yields CDR1 SNHLY and CDR2 FYNNEI. V lost 9 bases to trimming and J lost 2 bases, with 16 bases between them. There are 14 residues in the CDR3.